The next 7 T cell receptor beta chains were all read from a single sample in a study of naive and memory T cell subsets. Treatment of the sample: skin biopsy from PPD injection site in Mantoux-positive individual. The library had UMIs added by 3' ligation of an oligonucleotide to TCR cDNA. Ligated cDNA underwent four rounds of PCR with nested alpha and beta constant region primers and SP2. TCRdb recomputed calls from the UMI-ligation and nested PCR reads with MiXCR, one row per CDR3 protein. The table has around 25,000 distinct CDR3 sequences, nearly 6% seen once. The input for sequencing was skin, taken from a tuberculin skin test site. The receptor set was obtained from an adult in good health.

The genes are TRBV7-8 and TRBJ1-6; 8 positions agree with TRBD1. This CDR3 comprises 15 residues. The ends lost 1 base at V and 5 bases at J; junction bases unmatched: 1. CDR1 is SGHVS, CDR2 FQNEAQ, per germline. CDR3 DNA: TGTGCCAGCAGCTTAGAGACAGGGGATAATTCACCCCTCCACTTT. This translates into CASSLETGDNSPLHF.

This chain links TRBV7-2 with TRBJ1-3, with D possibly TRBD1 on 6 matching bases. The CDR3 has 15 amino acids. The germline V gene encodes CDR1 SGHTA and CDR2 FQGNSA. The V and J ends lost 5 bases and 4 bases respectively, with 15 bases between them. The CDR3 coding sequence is TGTGCCAGCAGCCAAGGGGACACCGGGGGAAACACCATATATTTT. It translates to CASSQGDTGGNTIYF. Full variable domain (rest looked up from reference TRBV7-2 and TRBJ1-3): GAGVSQSPSNKVTEKGKDVELRCDPISGHTALYWYRQSLGQGLEFLIYFQGNSAPDKSGLPSDRFSAERTGGSVSTLTIQRTQQEDSAVYLCASSQGDTGGNTIYFGEGSWLTVV.

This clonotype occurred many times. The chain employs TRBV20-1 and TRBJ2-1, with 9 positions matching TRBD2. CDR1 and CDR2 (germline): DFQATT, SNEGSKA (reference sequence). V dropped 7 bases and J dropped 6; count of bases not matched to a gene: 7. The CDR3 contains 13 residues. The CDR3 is CSGVAGVSNEQFF. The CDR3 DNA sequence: TGCAGTGGAGTAGCGGGAGTATCCAATGAGCAGTTCTTC.

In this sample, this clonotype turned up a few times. The DNA of the CDR3 is TGCGCCAGCAGCCAATCGACCACCGGAGCCTACGAGCAGTACTTC. Residues: CASSQSTTGAYEQYF. The chain joins TRBV4-1 to TRBJ2-7; no reliable D call. Deletions cut 2 bases from V and 2 bases from J, with 13 bases between. Germline CDR1 MGHRA, CDR2 YSYEKL. The CDR3 is 15 amino acids.

The CDR3 DNA sequence: TGTGCCAGCAGCCGCGGACAGTCCCAGCATTTT. Residues: CASSRGQSQHF. The chain links TRBV12-3 or TRBV12-4 to TRBJ1-5, with a weak D call TRBD1 (6 bases). The CDR3 contains 11 residues. V lost 6 bases to trimming and J lost 11 bases, with 11 bases between them.

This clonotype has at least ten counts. As DNA, the CDR3 is TGCGCCAGCAGCCTCGCGGAGGCCTACGAGCAGTACTTC. Protein product: CASSLAEAYEQYF. This chain joins TRBV4-1 and TRBJ2-7; possibly TRBD2 for D (5 bases). The CDR3 totals 13 residues. V was shortened by 4 bases and J by 2 bases, with 9 bases between the two germline ends. In germline, CDR1 is MGHRA, CDR2 YSYEKL.

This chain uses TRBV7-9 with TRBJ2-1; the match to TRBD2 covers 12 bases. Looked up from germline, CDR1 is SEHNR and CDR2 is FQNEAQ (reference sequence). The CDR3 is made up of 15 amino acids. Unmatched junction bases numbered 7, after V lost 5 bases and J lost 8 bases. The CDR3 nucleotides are TGTGCCAGCAGCCTGACTAGCGGGAGCATGGATGAGCAGTTCTTC. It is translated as CASSLTSGSMDEQFF.